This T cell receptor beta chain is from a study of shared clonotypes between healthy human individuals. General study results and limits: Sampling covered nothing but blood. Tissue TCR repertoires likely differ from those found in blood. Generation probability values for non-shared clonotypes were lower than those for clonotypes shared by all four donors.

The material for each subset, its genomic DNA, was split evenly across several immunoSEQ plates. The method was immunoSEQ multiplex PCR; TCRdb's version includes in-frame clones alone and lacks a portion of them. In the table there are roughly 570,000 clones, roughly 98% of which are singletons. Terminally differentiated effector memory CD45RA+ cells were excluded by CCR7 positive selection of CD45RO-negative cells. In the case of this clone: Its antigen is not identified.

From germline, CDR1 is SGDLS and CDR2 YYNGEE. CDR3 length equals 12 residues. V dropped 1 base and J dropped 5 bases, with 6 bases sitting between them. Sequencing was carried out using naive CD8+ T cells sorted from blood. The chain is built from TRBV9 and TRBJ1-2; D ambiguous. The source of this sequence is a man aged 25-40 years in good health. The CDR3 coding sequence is TGTGCCAGCAGCGTACAAGGGTATGGCTACACCTTC. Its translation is CASSVQGYGYTF.